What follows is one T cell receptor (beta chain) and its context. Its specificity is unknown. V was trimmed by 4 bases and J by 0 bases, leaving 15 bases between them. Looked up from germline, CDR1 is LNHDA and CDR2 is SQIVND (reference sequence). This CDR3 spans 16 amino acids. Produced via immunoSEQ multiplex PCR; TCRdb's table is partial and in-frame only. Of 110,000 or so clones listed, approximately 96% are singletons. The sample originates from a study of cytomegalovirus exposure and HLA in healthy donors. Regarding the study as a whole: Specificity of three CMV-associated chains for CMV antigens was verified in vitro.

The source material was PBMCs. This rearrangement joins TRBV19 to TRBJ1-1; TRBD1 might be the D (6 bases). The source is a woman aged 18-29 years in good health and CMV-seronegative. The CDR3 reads CASSTPGTPMNTEAFF. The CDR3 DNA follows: TGTGCCAGTAGTACTCCCGGGACACCGATGAACACTGAAGCTTTCTTT.